One sample yielded the 30 T cell receptor beta chains listed below, sequenced in a study of beta chain features in type 1 diabetes. Of the isolated RNA, all was reverse transcribed, and so the sequenced material was expressed TCRB transcripts. Here immunoSEQ multiplex PCR was the method, and the copy in TCRdb shows in-frame clones only, minus some. The sample shows under 300,000 clones, 25% to 35% of them seen only once. The sequencing input was central memory CD4+ T cells from blood. The receptors were gathered from a man between 25 and 39 years old in good health.

The chain links TRBV14 to TRBJ2-1; D not resolved. Trimming left V 0 bases short and J 12 bases short, with 6 bases between. CDR3 length equals 11 residues. CDR1 is SGHDN, CDR2 FVKESK, per germline. For the CDR3, the DNA is TGTGCCAGCAGCCAAGAACAGTCGCAGTTCTTC. Amino acid sequence: CASSQEQSQFF.

This clone was seen more than once but under ten times. V usage is TRBV6-1 and J usage is TRBJ1-5; a possible D gene is TRBD1 (6 bases). CDR1 is MNHNS and CDR2 is SASEGT in the germline V gene. There are 15 residues in the CDR3. V lost 6 bases and J lost 3, with 15 bases in between. The CDR3 nucleotides are TGTGCCAGCAGCACACAGGGCGGGTTCAATCAGCCCCAGCATTTT. It translates to CASSTQGGFNQPQHF.

J is TRBJ2-7 and V is TRBV2; 7 bases agree with TRBD1. Per germline, CDR1 SNHLY and CDR2 FYNNEI. This CDR3 spans 12 amino acids. With 11 bases clipped from V and 3 bases from J, the junction kept 7 bases outside the gene matches. CDR3 residues: CAGSRQGYEQYF. CDR3 bases: TGTGCCGGTTCAAGACAGGGCTACGAGCAGTACTTC. The whole variable domain, filled in from reference TRBV2 and TRBJ2-7, reads EPEVTQTPSHQVTQMGQEVILRCVPISNHLYFYWYRQILGQKVEFLVSFYNNEISEKSEIFDDQFSVERPDGSNFTLKIRSTKLEDSAMYFCAGSRQGYEQYFGPGTRLTVT.

The chain recombines TRBV5-4 with TRBJ1-1, with unresolved D. The CDR3 loop spans 14 amino acids. The germline CDR1 and CDR2 sequences are SGHNT and YYREEE (reference sequence). The V end lost 6 bases, the J end lost 0 bases, and 12 bases lay between the germline ends. CDR3 region: CASNSFGMNTEAFF. In DNA form, the CDR3 reads TGTGCCAGCAATTCCTTCGGAATGAACACTGAAGCTTTCTTT.

This clone has only a few counts. This chain links TRBV5-4 with TRBJ1-4, with no clear D. The CDR3 runs 13 residues. Germline V gives CDR1 SGHNT, CDR2 YYREEE (reference sequence). Trimming took off 0 bases at V and 5 bases at J, with 5 bases between the two ends. CDR3 coding DNA: TGTGCCAGCAGCTTGGCGGGGAATGAAAAACTGTTTTTT. This codes for CASSLAGNEKLFF.

The chain's CDR3 is CASSPRLGTGGNQPQHF. CDR3 in DNA: TGTGCCAGCAGCCCCCGTTTGGGTACGGGCGGCAATCAGCCCCAGCATTTT. This rearrangement joins TRBV14 to TRBJ1-5; unclear D gene. This CDR3 has 17 amino acids. Germline lookup yields CDR1 SGHDN and CDR2 FVKESK. V was shortened by 4 bases and J by 2 bases, with 18 bases between the two germline ends. The full variable domain, completed using reference TRBV14 and TRBJ1-5, is EAGVTQFPSHSVIEKGQTVTLRCDPISGHDNLYWYRRVMGKEIKFLLHFVKESKQDESGMPNNRFLAERTGGTYSTLKVQPAELEDSGVYFCASSPRLGTGGNQPQHFGDGTRLSIL.

The chain links TRBV5-1 to TRBJ2-7; D call uncertain. The CDR3 spans 13 residues. V was clipped by 0 bases and J by 5 bases, with 9 bases between them. Germline V CDR1 and CDR2: SGHRS, YFSETQ. Written as DNA, the CDR3 is TGCGCCAGCAGCTTGGAATGGGTGAACGAGCAGTACTTC. Translation: CASSLEWVNEQYF.

This clone was seen a few times. The gene calls are TRBV2 and TRBJ2-7; D remains unclear. V lost 6 bases, J lost 1 base, and 7 bases lay in between. The CDR3 totals 12 residues. CDR1 SNHLY and CDR2 FYNNEI come from the germline V gene. In DNA, the CDR3 is TGTGCCAGCAGGGAGACATCCTACGAGCAGTACTTC. Protein: CASRETSYEQYF.

The sample holds a few counts of this clone. The V call is TRBV15, the J call TRBJ1-5; D is possibly TRBD1 (5 bases). Trimming left V 4 bases short and J 4 bases short, with 8 bases between. Germline CDR1 is LNHNV and CDR2 is YYDKDF (reference sequence). This CDR3 contains 13 residues. The CDR3 region is CATSTGVNQPQHF. The CDR3 DNA sequence: TGTGCCACCAGCACGGGGGTTAATCAGCCCCAGCATTTT. The whole variable domain, filled in from reference TRBV15 and TRBJ1-5, reads DAMVIQNPRYQVTQFGKPVTLSCSQTLNHNVMYWYQQKSSQAPKLLFHYYDKDFNNEADTPDNFQSRRPNTSFCFLDIRSPGLGDTAMYLCATSTGVNQPQHFGDGTRLSIL.

The chain links TRBV30 to TRBJ2-5; TRBD2 aligns across 11 bases. V shed 8 bases, J shed 4 bases, and the junction held 9 bases outside the gene matches. The CDR3 spans 14 residues. Germline CDR1 and CDR2: GTSNPN and SVGIG (reference sequence). This CDR3 is CAGVAGGPGETQYF. The CDR3 DNA is TGTGCCGGTGTAGCGGGAGGGCCCGGAGAGACCCAGTACTTC.

This clone came up many times. This sequence joins TRBV10-3 and TRBJ2-7; 7 bases agree with TRBD2. Germline assignment: CDR1 ENHRY and CDR2 SYGVKD. The CDR3 consists of 12 residues. The V and J ends lost 2 bases and 7 bases, in that order; junction bases with no gene match: 2. CDR3 sequence: CAISEIGREQYF. In nucleotides, the CDR3 is TGTGCCATCAGTGAGATCGGGAGGGAGCAGTACTTC.

The sample holds a few counts of this clone. The V call is TRBV7-2, the J call TRBJ2-1; D may be TRBD2 (5 bases). The ends were cut back, 1 base at V and 2 bases at J, with 15 bases in the middle. This CDR3 is 17 amino acids long. Germline lookup yields CDR1 SGHTA and CDR2 FQGNSA. The CDR3 DNA sequence: TGTGCCAGCAGCTTAGGAGGGAGCGCGAACCCCTACAATGAGCAGTTCTTC. Translating gives CASSLGGSANPYNEQFF.

V and J are TRBV7-2 and TRBJ2-7; the match to TRBD2 covers 8 bases. CDR1 is SGHTA and CDR2 is FQGNSA in the germline V gene. The V and J ends lost 5 bases and 3 bases, in that order; junction bases with no gene match: 18. The CDR3 covers 18 residues. For the CDR3, the DNA is TGTGCCAGCAGCCGAGGGATGGCTAGCGGGCCTTGGGACTACGAGCAGTACTTC. This codes for CASSRGMASGPWDYEQYF.

This rearrangement joins TRBV20-1 to TRBJ1-2; a weak D match, TRBD1 (6 bases). Per germline, CDR1 DFQATT and CDR2 SNEGSKA (reference sequence). The CDR3 is made up of 10 amino acids. CDR3 sequence reads: CAGVGYGYTF. CDR3 in DNA: TGCGCAGGGGTCGGCTATGGCTACACCTTC.

V is TRBV30 and J is TRBJ2-5; D unresolved. CDR3 length: 13 residues. Germline lookup yields CDR1 GTSNPN and CDR2 SVGIG (reference sequence). V was clipped by 0 bases and J by 5 bases, with 10 bases between them. DNA of the CDR3: TGTGCCTGGAGTGTAAGGGTCGGGGAGACCCAGTACTTC. Its translation: CAWSVRVGETQYF. The full variable domain, its missing parts supplied by reference TRBV30 and TRBJ2-5, is SQTIHQWPATLVQPVGSPLSLECTVEGTSNPNLYWYRQAAGRGLQLLFYSVGIGQISSEVPQNLSASRPQDRQFILSSKKLLLSDSGFYLCAWSVRVGETQYFGPGTRLLVL.

V usage is TRBV7-6 and J usage is TRBJ2-1; no clear D. This CDR3 has 14 amino acids. V was cut by 1 base and J by 8 bases, with 12 bases left in between. Germline CDR1 is SGHVS and CDR2 is FNYEAQ. The DNA of the CDR3 is TGTGCCAGCAGCTTAGACCCTTCTTTCGATGAGCAGTTCTTC. This codes for CASSLDPSFDEQFF.

This clone was observed a few times. The chain has TRBV27 and TRBJ2-5; 10 bases are a match to TRBD1. The CDR3 has 12 amino acids. Per germline, CDR1 MNHEY and CDR2 SMNVEV (reference sequence). The J segment lost 4 bases and the V segment lost 11 bases, leaving 4 bases of the junction unmatched. The CDR3 DNA reads as TGTGCCGCCTGGACAGGGGGAGAGACCCAGTACTTC. This translates into CAAWTGGETQYF.

In this sample, this clone turned up a few times. This sequence joins TRBV27 and TRBJ2-3; 8 bases line up with TRBD2. Trimming at V came to 4 bases and at J to 3 bases, leaving 6 bases not matched to a gene. Germline loops: CDR1 MNHEY, CDR2 SMNVEV (reference sequence). The CDR3 is 15 amino acids. CDR3 amino acids: CASSSLLAATDTQYF. The DNA for the CDR3 is TGTGCCAGCAGTTCTTTACTAGCGGCAACAGATACGCAGTATTTT.

V is TRBV6-5 and J is TRBJ2-3, with TRBD2 matching over 7 bases. This CDR3 spans 14 amino acids. Germline assignment: CDR1 MNHEY and CDR2 SVGAGI. Unmatched junction bases numbered 7, after V lost 5 bases and J lost 5 bases. The CDR3 reads CASSTRLAQDTQYF. The CDR3 DNA follows: TGTGCCAGCAGTACCCGACTAGCACAAGATACGCAGTATTTT.

This clone was seen a few times. The V gene is TRBV15, the J gene TRBJ1-1; possible D gene TRBD1, 5 bases. V lost 8 bases, J lost 0 bases, and 10 bases lay in between. Germline values: CDR1 LNHNV, CDR2 YYDKDF (reference sequence). The CDR3 runs to 13 residues. CDR3 sequence: CATDEGMNTEAFF. CDR3 nucleotides: TGTGCCACCGATGAGGGGATGAACACTGAAGCTTTCTTT. Using reference TRBV15 and TRBJ1-1 for the parts outside the CDR3, the full variable domain is DAMVIQNPRYQVTQFGKPVTLSCSQTLNHNVMYWYQQKSSQAPKLLFHYYDKDFNNEADTPDNFQSRRPNTSFCFLDIRSPGLGDTAMYLCATDEGMNTEAFFGQGTRLTVV.

The rearrangement uses TRBV14 and TRBJ1-1; no firm D call. Germline V gene lookup returns CDR1 SGHDN and CDR2 FVKESK. V lost 5 bases, J lost 0 bases, and 7 bases lay in between. The CDR3 consists of 13 residues. The CDR3 DNA reads as TGTGCCAGCAGCGTAAAGGTGAACACTGAAGCTTTCTTT. Protein: CASSVKVNTEAFF.

This clone was detected a few times. The chain combines TRBV6-6 with TRBJ1-1, with a weak D call TRBD1 (5 bases). The CDR3 has 14 residues. Germline CDR1 is MNHNY and CDR2 is SVGAGI (reference sequence). Deletions cut 5 bases from V and 1 base from J, with 11 bases between. The CDR3 DNA follows: TGTGCCAGCAGTAGACTGACAGAGAACACTGAAGCTTTCTTT. Protein product: CASSRLTENTEAFF.

The DNA of the CDR3 is TGTGCCAGCAGCCCGACTAGCGGGAGATGGGAGACCCAGTACTTC. It yields the protein CASSPTSGRWETQYF. J is TRBJ2-5 and V is TRBV5-4; TRBD2 aligns across 12 bases. The CDR3 runs to 15 residues. Germline loops: CDR1 SGHNT, CDR2 YYREEE (reference sequence). Losses at the gene ends were 4 bases for V and 5 bases for J; bases not matched to a gene: 6. The whole variable domain, remainder taken from reference TRBV5-4 and TRBJ2-5, is ETGVTQSPTHLIKTRGQQVTLRCSSQSGHNTVSWYQQALGQGPQFIFQYYREEENGRGNFPPRFSGLQFPNYSSELNVNALELDDSALYLCASSPTSGRWETQYFGPGTRLLVL.

The CDR3 DNA sequence: TGTGCCAGCAGCTCGAGAGTCAGCACAGATACGCAGTATTTT. Its protein is CASSSRVSTDTQYF. This chain links TRBV7-9 with TRBJ2-3; D gene ambiguous. Trimming removed 4 bases from V and 0 bases from J, with 8 bases in between. This CDR3 comprises 14 residues. Germline CDR1 SEHNR, CDR2 FQNEAQ (reference sequence).

This clone was seen only a few times. The rearrangement uses TRBV21-1 and TRBJ2-1; the table's TRBD1 call for D was not verified on the DNA. TRBV21-1 is given as a pseudogene. This CDR3 spans 11 amino acids. The CDR3 sequence is CASSKDKEQFF. CDR3 DNA: TGTGCCAGCAGCAAAGACAAGGAGCAGTTCTTC.

V gene TRBV7-2 combines with J gene TRBJ2-3; D is unclear. CDR1 is SGHTA, CDR2 FQGNSA, per germline. The CDR3 has 15 residues. V gave up 5 bases and J gave up 0 bases, with 12 bases separating them. CDR3 loop: CASSPRAISTDTQYF. Here the CDR3 DNA reads TGTGCCAGCAGCCCAAGGGCTATAAGCACAGATACGCAGTATTTT. Full variable domain (outside the CDR3, taken from reference TRBV7-2 and TRBJ2-3): GAGVSQSPSNKVTEKGKDVELRCDPISGHTALYWYRQSLGQGLEFLIYFQGNSAPDKSGLPSDRFSAERTGGSVSTLTIQRTQQEDSAVYLCASSPRAISTDTQYFGPGTRLTVL.

The chain recombines TRBV7-7 with TRBJ2-1; 12 bases match TRBD2. The CDR3 is 16 amino acids. Germline V gene data show CDR1 as SSHAT and CDR2 as FNYEAQ (reference sequence). With V trimmed by 5 bases and J by 8 bases, 10 bases remained unmatched. The CDR3 DNA reads as TGTGCCAGCAGCACCGGACTAGCGGGAAGCTCTGATGAGCAGTTCTTC. Its protein is CASSTGLAGSSDEQFF.

The rearrangement links TRBV10-3 to TRBJ2-1; D remains unclear. V lost 4 bases and J lost 7, with 14 bases in between. Germline V gene lookup returns CDR1 ENHRY and CDR2 SYGVKD. The CDR3 runs 14 residues. This CDR3 reads CAISATVGNNEQFF. CDR3 nucleotides: TGTGCCATCAGTGCCACTGTGGGTAATAATGAGCAGTTCTTC.

The chain joins TRBV9 to TRBJ2-1; 8 bases match TRBD2. This CDR3 has 15 amino acids. Trimming removed 3 bases from V and 10 bases from J; junction bases left unmatched: 12. CDR1 is SGDLS and CDR2 is YYNGEE in the germline V gene. CDR3 in amino acids: CASSGSGTLFGEQFF. The CDR3 DNA reads as TGTGCCAGCAGCGGTAGCGGGACCCTCTTCGGGGAGCAGTTCTTC.

The genes are TRBV29-1 and TRBJ1-1; 8 bases fit TRBD1. The CDR3 extends over 13 amino acids. CDR1 is SQVTM and CDR2 is ANQGSEA in the germline V gene. The V and J ends lost 5 bases and 1 base, in that order; junction bases with no gene match: 3. The CDR3: CSVWDRTNTEAFF. The CDR3 nucleotides read TGCAGCGTTTGGGACAGGACGAACACTGAAGCTTTCTTT.